Following are 18 T cell receptor beta chains from one sample sequenced in a study of control samples from healthy donors and cancer patients. Sequenced by immunoSEQ multiplex PCR; TCRdb stores in-frame clones only, minus some. The data show about 110,000 clones, about 89% seen once. The sequenced material came from blood. The source is a woman aged 50 to 60 in good health.

This clone appeared once. J is TRBJ2-1 and V is TRBV6-6; D gene uncertain. This CDR3 region has 13 residues. Germline values: CDR1 MNHNY, CDR2 SVGAGI (reference sequence). Trimming cost V 0 bases and J 7 bases, with 7 bases left between them. The CDR3 nucleotides read TGTGCCAGCAGTTACTCGACTCGTAATGAGCAGTTCTTC. This codes for CASSYSTRNEQFF.

The rearrangement uses TRBV12-3 or TRBV12-4 and TRBJ2-5; D not resolved. Between the trimmed V and J ends, which lost 5 bases and 3 bases, there was a span of 7 bases. The CDR3 extends over 12 amino acids. This chain's CDR3 is CASSLREETQYF. DNA of the CDR3: TGTGCCAGCAGTCTACGCGAAGAGACCCAGTACTTC.

The chain employs TRBV6-5 and TRBJ1-1; D not resolved. CDR3 length: 13 residues. V was trimmed by 7 bases and J by 8 bases, leaving 17 bases between them. Germline loops: CDR1 MNHEY, CDR2 SVGAGI. The CDR3 DNA sequence: TGTGCCAGCAACTCCCCGGCTCTGGGGGAAGCTTTCTTT. This translates into CASNSPALGEAFF.

CDR3 bases: TGTGCCAGCAGCCCTGGGACAGGGCGGTGGGTCACTGAAGCTTTCTTT. Its translation is CASSPGTGRWVTEAFF. This chain connects TRBV5-8 to TRBJ1-1; 9 nucleotides agree with TRBD1. V dropped 4 bases and J dropped 4; count of bases not matched to a gene: 11. The CDR3 runs to 16 residues. The germline gives CDR1 SGHTS, CDR2 YDEGEE.

The chain links TRBV7-2 to TRBJ2-1; TRBD2 might be the D (6 bases). The ends were cut back, 1 base at V and 6 bases at J, with 25 bases in the middle. CDR1 SGHTA and CDR2 FQGNSA come from the germline V gene. The CDR3 consists of 19 residues. As DNA, the CDR3 is TGTGCCAGCAGCTTAGGGAGGGGAAGAACCGGGGTCACGGGCAATGAGCAGTTCTTC. This codes for CASSLGRGRTGVTGNEQFF.

V usage is TRBV19 and J usage is TRBJ1-5, with unresolved D. The CDR3 contains 14 residues. The V end was cut by 3 bases, the J end by 0 bases, with 6 bases between. The germline CDR1 and CDR2 sequences are LNHDA and SQIVND (reference sequence). CDR3 protein: CASSITFSNQPQHF. In DNA form, the CDR3 reads TGTGCCAGTAGTATCACTTTTAGCAATCAGCCCCAGCATTTT.

This chain uses TRBV7-9 with TRBJ2-3; D gene ambiguous. This CDR3 spans 14 amino acids. The V end was cut by 1 base, the J end by 4 bases, with 9 bases between. Germline values: CDR1 SEHNR, CDR2 FQNEAQ (reference sequence). The chain's CDR3 is CASSLDPPADTQYF. In nucleotides, the CDR3 is TGTGCCAGCAGCTTAGATCCCCCCGCAGATACGCAGTATTTT.

This clone was counted only a few times. V and J are TRBV7-8 and TRBJ1-6, with D perhaps matching TRBD1 (5 bases). This CDR3 is 15 amino acids long. V was shortened by 5 bases and J by 5 bases, with 13 bases between the two germline ends. CDR1 is SGHVS, CDR2 FQNEAQ, per germline. The CDR3 DNA reads as TGTGCCAGCAGCGCCTGGGGACGGGATAATTCACCCCTCCACTTT. This sequence encodes CASSAWGRDNSPLHF.

This chain connects TRBV5-8 to TRBJ1-2; D gene unclear. The CDR3 contains 15 residues. Trimming removed 1 base from V and 4 bases from J, with 14 bases in between. The V gene's germline CDR1 is SGHTS and CDR2 YDEGEE. CDR3 DNA sequence: TGTGCCAGCAGCTTGATCAAGTCCGAGCTCTATGGCTACACCTTC. It codes for CASSLIKSELYGYTF.

The chain is built from TRBV9 and TRBJ2-1; the match to TRBD2 covers 8 bases. The length of the CDR3 is 16 residues. Germline CDR1 is SGDLS and CDR2 is YYNGEE. J lost 4 bases, V lost 3 bases, and 9 bases had no gene match. CDR3 DNA sequence: TGTGCCAGCAGCGCGGGAGGGCTAGCGATATACAATGAGCAGTTCTTC. Translated, it gives CASSAGGLAIYNEQFF.

The chain recombines TRBV27 with TRBJ1-5, with D perhaps TRBD1 (5 bases). Germline loops: CDR1 MNHEY, CDR2 SMNVEV (reference sequence). CDR3 length equals 15 residues. V lost 5 bases and J lost 2, with 13 bases in between. The chain's CDR3 is CASSPGTFGNQPQHF. The DNA for the CDR3 is TGTGCCAGCAGTCCGGGGACGTTCGGCAATCAGCCCCAGCATTTT.

Notes on this clone: This same CDR3 is encoded by further DNA sequences in the sample. The chain employs TRBV12-3 or TRBV12-4 and TRBJ1-1; 7 bases map to TRBD1. Trimming took 6 bases from V and 4 from J; bases not matched to a gene: 2. The CDR3 loop spans 12 amino acids. The CDR3 region is CASSPGGTEAFF. The CDR3 region has the DNA TGTGCCAGCAGCCCAGGGGGCACTGAAGCTTTCTTT.

The rearrangement links TRBV16 to TRBJ2-1; D call uncertain. V dropped 4 bases and J dropped 8 bases, with 12 bases sitting between them. Germline lookup yields CDR1 KGHSY and CDR2 FQNENV. This CDR3 has 13 amino acids. Written as DNA, the CDR3 is TGTGCCAGCAGCCTCCTAGGCCGGGATGAGCAGTTCTTC. Translation gives CASSLLGRDEQFF.

This chain links TRBV7-9 with TRBJ1-4, with D uncertain. The CDR3 has 11 residues. Germline V lookup: CDR1 SEHNR, CDR2 FQNEAQ (reference sequence). V lost 10 bases to trimming and J lost 7 bases, with 10 bases between them. The CDR3 sequence is CATSKGEKLFF. The CDR3 coding sequence is TGTGCCACTTCAAAAGGTGAAAAACTGTTTTTT. Full variable domain (missing parts from reference TRBV7-9 and TRBJ1-4): DTGVSQNPRHKITKRGQNVTFRCDPISEHNRLYWYRQTLGQGPEFLTYFQNEAQLEKSRLLSDRFSAERPKGSFSTLEIQRTEQGDSAMYLCATSKGEKLFFGSGTQLSVL.

A single count supports this clone. The chain joins TRBV6-6 to TRBJ2-2; 8 nucleotides match TRBD1. J lost 1 base, V lost 6 bases, and 4 bases had no gene match. This CDR3 comprises 15 residues. Germline V gives CDR1 MNHNY, CDR2 SVGAGI (reference sequence). The CDR3: CASRGTGLNTGELFF. Here the CDR3 DNA reads TGTGCCAGCAGGGGGACAGGATTGAACACCGGGGAGCTGTTTTTT.

The V call is TRBV10-3, the J call TRBJ1-4; D is unclear. From germline, CDR1 is ENHRY and CDR2 SYGVKD. The CDR3 is 14 residues long. V was cut by 3 bases and J by 2 bases, with 7 bases left in between. The CDR3 spells CAISDGVTNEKLFF. In DNA form, the CDR3 reads TGTGCCATCAGTGACGGGGTTACTAATGAAAAACTGTTTTTT.

V and J are TRBV18 and TRBJ2-7; 9 bases line up with TRBD1. This CDR3 region has 18 residues. Germline V gene lookup returns CDR1 KGHSH and CDR2 LQKENI. V shed 2 bases and J 4 bases; nucleotides not matched to a gene: 15. The CDR3 region has the DNA TGTGCCAGCTCACCAGGCTACAGGGGGCGAAGTATAGGGTACGAGCAGTACTTC. This codes for CASSPGYRGRSIGYEQYF.

This chain's CDR3 is CAWSAGGARETQYF. As DNA, the CDR3 is TGTGCCTGGAGTGCGGGGGGGGCGAGGGAGACCCAGTACTTC. The rearrangement links TRBV30 to TRBJ2-5, with 8 bases fitting TRBD2. The CDR3 has 14 residues. The V gene's germline CDR1 is GTSNPN and CDR2 SVGIG (reference sequence). Trimming cost V 1 base and J 5 bases; bases outside gene matches: 6.